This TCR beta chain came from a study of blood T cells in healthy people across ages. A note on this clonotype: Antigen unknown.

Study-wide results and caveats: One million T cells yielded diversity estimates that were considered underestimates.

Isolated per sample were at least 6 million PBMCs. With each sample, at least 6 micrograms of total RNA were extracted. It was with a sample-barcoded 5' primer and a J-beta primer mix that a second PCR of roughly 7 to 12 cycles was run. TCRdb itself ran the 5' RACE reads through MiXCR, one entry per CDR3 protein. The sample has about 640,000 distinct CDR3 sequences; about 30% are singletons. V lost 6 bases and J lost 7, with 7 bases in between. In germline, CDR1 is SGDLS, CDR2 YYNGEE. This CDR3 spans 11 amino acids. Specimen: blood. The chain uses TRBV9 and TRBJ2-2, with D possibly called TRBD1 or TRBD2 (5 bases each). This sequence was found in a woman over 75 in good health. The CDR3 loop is CASMRGGELFF. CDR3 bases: TGTGCCAGCATGAGGGGCGGGGAGCTGTTTTTT.